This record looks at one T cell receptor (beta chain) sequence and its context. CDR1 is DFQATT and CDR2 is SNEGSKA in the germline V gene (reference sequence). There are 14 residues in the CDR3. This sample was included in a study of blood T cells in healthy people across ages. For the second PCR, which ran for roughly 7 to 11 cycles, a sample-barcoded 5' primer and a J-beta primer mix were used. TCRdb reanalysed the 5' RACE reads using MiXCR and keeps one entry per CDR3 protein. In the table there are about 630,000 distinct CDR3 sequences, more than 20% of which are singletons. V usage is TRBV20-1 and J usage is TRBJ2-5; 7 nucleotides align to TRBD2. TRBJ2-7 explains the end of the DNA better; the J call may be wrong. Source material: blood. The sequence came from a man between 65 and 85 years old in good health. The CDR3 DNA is TGCAGTGCATCCATGGCGGGAGCTCTATACGAGCAGTACTTC. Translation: CSASMAGALYEQYF.